The 9 T cell receptor beta chains presented below share a single source sample, sequenced in a study of T cells in Graves' hyperthyroidism and ophthalmopathy (dated by TCRdb to the late 2010s). The method behind the library was multiplex PCR. Sequencing instrument: Illumina HiSeq 2000. The TCR beta CDR3 regions were amplified from RNA transcripts. The TCR CDR3 was subjected to a first round of RT-PCR using the HTBI primer set and the Qiagen OneStep RT-PCR kit. TCRdb reran the public reads through fastp at Q25 and MiXCR, keeping productive beta chains. One record per CDR3 amino acid sequence lists the most common genes and DNA. Recorded for this sample are nearly 250,000 distinct CDR3 sequences; approximately 25% of them occurred a single time. Roughly a third of the sample is in the top ten clones. Sequencing input: blood. All receptors derive from a woman aged 40 to 50 with Graves' ophthalmopathy.

This clonotype was observed at least ten times. This chain links TRBV20-1 with TRBJ2-7; 9 positions agree with TRBD2. The CDR3 spans 16 residues. Looked up from germline, CDR1 is DFQATT and CDR2 is SNEGSKA (reference sequence). V was clipped by 0 bases and J by 1 base; unmatched bases: 7. The CDR3 here is CSARDPLAGLSYEQYF. The DNA for the CDR3 is TGCAGTGCTAGAGATCCCCTAGCGGGACTTTCCTACGAGCAGTACTTC.

J is TRBJ2-3 and V is TRBV12-3 or TRBV12-4, with TRBD2 as a possible D gene (6 bases). V lost 6 bases and J lost 0, with 16 bases in between. The CDR3 is made up of 16 amino acids. CDR3 nucleotide sequence: TGTGCCAGCAGACCCAGGGACTTTATTAGCACAGATACGCAGTATTTT. This sequence encodes CASRPRDFISTDTQYF.

Ten or more counts support this clonotype. The CDR3 bases are TGTGCCAGCAGTCCCGGGACAGGGGTTGGCTACACCTTC. Translating it yields CASSPGTGVGYTF. The chain is built from TRBV28 and TRBJ1-2; 10 nucleotides agree with TRBD1. Germline CDR1 MDHEN, CDR2 SYDVKM. This CDR3 has 13 residues. V lost 5 bases to trimming and J lost 7 bases; unmatched junction nucleotides: 4.

This clonotype was seen at least ten times. The CDR3 spells CSASKGSGLNNGYTF. Here the CDR3 DNA reads TGCAGTGCTAGTAAAGGCTCTGGCCTAAATAATGGCTACACCTTC. The J gene is TRBJ1-2, the V gene TRBV20-1, with no clear D. V lost 3 bases to trimming and J lost 6 bases, with 20 bases between them. Germline CDR1 reads DFQATT; CDR2 reads SNEGSKA (reference sequence). This CDR3 region has 15 residues.

This clonotype was counted at least ten times. This chain joins TRBV5-1 and TRBJ2-5; D is unresolved. V lost 0 bases and J lost 0, with 9 bases in between. There are 15 residues in the CDR3. Germline assignment: CDR1 SGHRS and CDR2 YFSETQ. The CDR3 loop reads CASSLDGLHQETQYF. The DNA of the CDR3 is TGCGCCAGCAGCTTGGACGGCCTCCACCAAGAGACCCAGTACTTC.

The sample holds one count of this clonotype. The germline gene is not matched at one end of the junction; a read error may be the cause. The genes are TRBV20-1 and TRBJ2-7, with D perhaps TRBD1 or TRBD2 (7 bases each). Germline loops: CDR1 DFQATT, CDR2 SNEGSKA (reference sequence). The CDR3 spans 16 residues. CDR3 amino acids: CSARRSGIGGWDEQSF. The CDR3 DNA sequence: TGCAGTGCTAGACGAAGCGGGATAGGGGGCTGGGACGAGCAGTCCTTC.

This clonotype showed up many times. An end of the junction differs from the germline gene, which may be a read error. V usage is TRBV2 and J usage is TRBJ2-7; D is possibly TRBD2 (5 bases). This CDR3 has 13 residues. The germline gives CDR1 SNHLY, CDR2 FYNNEI. The DNA for the CDR3 is TGTGCCAGCAGTAAAGCGGAGCCCTACGAGCAGTACTTC. It codes for CASSKAEPYEQYF.

The CDR3 DNA follows: TGTGCCAGCATGTTTCAGGGTCCCTACGAGCAGTACTTC. Encoded protein: CASMFQGPYEQYF. The chain is built from TRBV28 and TRBJ2-7; D is perhaps TRBD1 (5 bases). Deletions cut 7 bases from V and 2 bases from J, with 12 bases between. Germline loops: CDR1 MDHEN, CDR2 SYDVKM. The CDR3 loop spans 13 amino acids.

This clonotype was seen many times. The chain is built from TRBV28 and TRBJ2-7, with D uncertain. This CDR3 has 14 amino acids. Germline V CDR1 and CDR2: MDHEN, SYDVKM. V lost 2 bases, J lost 2 bases, and 10 bases lay in between. This CDR3 is CASSLGQGPYEQYF. The CDR3 DNA is TGTGCCAGCAGTTTAGGTCAAGGGCCCTACGAGCAGTACTTC. The whole variable domain, remainder taken from reference TRBV28 and TRBJ2-7, is DVKVTQSSRYLVKRTGEKVFLECVQDMDHENMFWYRQDPGLGLRLIYFSYDVKMKEKGDIPEGYSVSREKKERFSLILESASTNQTSMYLCASSLGQGPYEQYFGPGTRLTVT.